This T cell receptor (beta chain) was sequenced for a study of T cell repertoires in cytomegalovirus infection. Whole-study results and caveats: HLA-C-restricted CMV clonotypes gave the most frequent clonotype in two of eight donors.

TCRdb re-analysed the reads in MiXCR, keeping a single row per CDR3 protein. The sample consists of 450,000 to 600,000 distinct CDR3 sequences, about 11% of them appearing once. The germline V and J ends were trimmed by 2 bases and 5 bases, with 22 bases remaining between them. This CDR3 is 17 amino acids long. From germline, CDR1 is SGHNT and CDR2 YYREEE (reference sequence). This clonotype has at least ten counts. No antigen is known for it. The sequenced material came from PBMCs. This TCR derives from a human donor in good health (CMV status not recorded). Some clones in this sample may be carry-over from other donors' samples. This chain connects TRBV5-4 to TRBJ1-1, with D tentatively TRBD1 (5 bases). CDR3 protein: CASSFGAGGGVFTEAFF. The CDR3 region has the DNA TGTGCCAGCAGCTTTGGTGCCGGGGGTGGGGTTTTTACTGAAGCTTTCTTT. The variable domain in full, with the rest retrieved from reference TRBV5-4 and TRBJ1-1, is ETGVTQSPTHLIKTRGQQVTLRCSSQSGHNTVSWYQQALGQGPQFIFQYYREEENGRGNFPPRFSGLQFPNYSSELNVNALELDDSALYLCASSFGAGGGVFTEAFFGQGTRLTVV.